A single sample is the source of the 3 T cell receptor beta chains below, sequenced in a study of regulatory T cells in long-lasting Graves disease. Researchers made TCR beta libraries by using iRepertoire HTBI primers and running Arm-PCR on CDR3 regions. TCRdb re-called the multiplex PCR reads with MiXCR, one entry per CDR3 protein. The sample has about 470,000 distinct CDR3 sequences, about 17% seen once. Regarding time point: newly diagnosed GD, antithyroid drugs for less than 3 months. The TCR library was prepared using RNA isolated from PBMCs. The same sample was also used in a study of T cells in Graves' hyperthyroidism and ophthalmopathy.

The material was peripheral blood mononuclear cells (PBMCs), obtained at new diagnosis, from a patient treated with antithyroid drugs. The receptors originated from a man in his forties with Graves disease.

This clonotype was seen a few times. V gene TRBV6-5 combines with J gene TRBJ2-7; no reliable D call. The germline CDR1 and CDR2 sequences are MNHEY and SVGAGI. This CDR3 has 16 amino acids. Trimming pared 2 bases from V and 1 base from J, leaving 15 bases between. CDR3 DNA sequence: TGTGCCAGCAGTTACGCCACGACTGATAGATCCTACGAGCAGTACTTC. Translating gives CASSYATTDRSYEQYF.

This clonotype has at least ten counts. The chain employs TRBV5-1 and TRBJ1-2, with 8 positions matching TRBD1. Looked up from germline, CDR1 is SGHRS and CDR2 is YFSETQ. V lost 4 bases, J lost 0 bases, and 5 bases stayed unmatched. This CDR3 has 15 residues. CDR3 in DNA: TGCGCCAGCAGCCCCCAGGGGGCAGCTAACTATGGCTACACCTTC. The encoded protein is CASSPQGAANYGYTF. Together with reference TRBV5-1 and TRBJ1-2, the CDR3 gives the full variable domain: KAGVTQTPRYLIKTRGQQVTLSCSPISGHRSVSWYQQTPGQGLQFLFEYFSETQRNKGNFPGRFSGRQFSNSRSEMNVSTLELGDSALYLCASSPQGAANYGYTFGSGTRLTVV.

In its sample, this clonotype was seen many times. The chain combines TRBV5-1 with TRBJ1-1, with 9 bases fitting TRBD1. J gave up 2 bases and V 2 bases, and 4 bases lay outside the gene matches. The CDR3 extends over 15 amino acids. CDR1 is SGHRS and CDR2 is YFSETQ in the germline V gene. CDR3: CASSLWTGENTEAFF. CDR3 in DNA: TGCGCCAGCAGCTTATGGACAGGGGAAAACACTGAAGCTTTCTTT.